These 6 T cell receptor beta chains were sequenced from one sample in a study of shared clonotypes between healthy human individuals. This table comes from immunoSEQ multiplex PCR, and its TCRdb copy is limited to in-frame clones, with some not included. The sample lists under 1,100,000 clones; about 70% were seen once. Sequencing was done on a sample of memory CD4+ T cells sorted from blood. Subset given: CD45RA-negative fraction. Receptor source: a young man in good health.

This rearrangement joins TRBV10-3 to TRBJ2-5; a possible D gene is TRBD2 (7 bases). Germline loops: CDR1 ENHRY, CDR2 SYGVKD. There are 14 residues in the CDR3. Trimming took 10 bases from V and 5 from J, leaving 20 bases between them. The CDR3 coding sequence is TGTGCCACCTCCGTCGGGGGGCCGGGGGAGACCCAGTACTTC. Protein: CATSVGGPGETQYF.

The gene calls are TRBV9 and TRBJ1-1; TRBD1 matches 7 bases. Trimming took 3 bases from V and 2 from J; bases not matched to a gene: 13. This CDR3 comprises 17 residues. Per germline, CDR1 SGDLS and CDR2 YYNGEE. This CDR3 is CASSARTGSTPNTEAFF. Written as DNA, the CDR3 is TGTGCCAGCAGCGCCCGGACAGGTTCTACCCCAAACACTGAAGCTTTCTTT.

The rearrangement joins TRBV21-1 to TRBJ1-1; TRBD1 is the table's D call and was not checked against the DNA. TRBV21-1 is a documented pseudogene. The CDR3 has 16 residues. In DNA form, the CDR3 reads TGTGCCAGCAGCAAAGGAAGGACGGCAGGGGAGACTGAAGCTTTCTTT. This encodes CASSKGRTAGETEAFF.

The gene calls are TRBV5-4 and TRBJ2-2; 8 nucleotides agree with TRBD1. Germline values: CDR1 SGHNT, CDR2 YYREEE (reference sequence). CDR3 length: 17 residues. The J segment lost 5 bases and the V segment lost 5 bases, leaving 14 bases of the junction unmatched. In DNA, the CDR3 is TGTGCCAGCAGTTTCAACTCTCAGGGGGCGCGAACCGGGGAGCTGTTTTTT. This translates into CASSFNSQGARTGELFF.

V usage is TRBV4-2 and J usage is TRBJ1-2, with TRBD1 matching 8 bases. J was trimmed by 4 bases and V by 1 base; bases with no gene match: 8. This CDR3 is 16 amino acids long. Germline V gene lookup returns CDR1 LGHNA and CDR2 YNFKEQ. In DNA form, the CDR3 reads TGTGCCAGCAGCCAAGGGGGGGGACAGGACTTCTATGGCTACACCTTC. Its protein is CASSQGGGQDFYGYTF.

This clone was found a few times. The chain employs TRBV19 and TRBJ1-5; 7 nucleotides match TRBD1. V lost 1 base to trimming and J lost 3 bases; unmatched junction nucleotides: 3. Germline assignment: CDR1 LNHDA and CDR2 SQIVND (reference sequence). The CDR3 is 15 amino acids. CDR3 in DNA: TGTGCCAGTAGTATAGGAGGGGGCCTCAATCAGCCCCAGCATTTT. This sequence encodes CASSIGGGLNQPQHF.